This T cell receptor (beta chain) emerged from a study of blood T cell repertoires in COVID-19. Using immunoSEQ multiplex PCR, the repertoire was profiled, and TCRdb retains in-frame clones only, with some absent. The table has some 130,000 clones, around nine tenths seen once. Sequenced: peripheral blood. The receptor was derived from a man in his fifties or sixties with COVID-19, enrolled during active disease.

This CDR3 reads CASSPTGRQPQHF. The CDR3 DNA is TGTGCCAGCAGCCCGACAGGGCGCCAGCCCCAGCATTTT. The chain couples TRBV9 to TRBJ1-5, with 7 bases lining up with TRBD1. CDR1 SGDLS and CDR2 YYNGEE come from the germline V gene. J gave up 7 bases and V 4 bases, and 5 bases lay outside the gene matches. This CDR3 is 13 amino acids long.